A single sample is the source of the 6 T cell receptor beta chains below, sequenced in a study of T cell changes during pregnancy in multiple sclerosis. Assay: immunoSEQ multiplex PCR; the TCRdb copy retains only in-frame clones and omits some. Here the sample spans tens of thousands of clones, 88% being singletons. Material: CD4+ T cells from peripheral blood mononuclear cells, obtained in the second trimester of pregnancy. These receptors were collected from a female donor with multiple sclerosis, enrolled in a pregnancy study.

The CDR3 DNA reads as TGTGCCAGCAGTGCCGCCCGGGCCTACAATGAGCAGTTCTTC. It yields the protein CASSAARAYNEQFF. V usage is TRBV6-5 and J usage is TRBJ2-1; D is unresolved. Germline values: CDR1 MNHEY, CDR2 SVGAGI. V lost 5 bases and J 2 bases, leaving 10 bases between the germline ends. CDR3 size: 14 residues.

The J gene is TRBJ2-3, the V gene TRBV28, with TRBD2 matching over 12 bases. The CDR3 covers 16 residues. Germline V gene sequence: CDR1 MDHEN, CDR2 SYDVKM. Trimming took 5 bases from V and 5 from J; bases not matched to a gene: 8. CDR3 sequence: CASSILAGGRGDTQYF. Written as DNA, the CDR3 is TGTGCCAGCAGTATACTAGCGGGAGGAAGGGGAGATACGCAGTATTTT.

The chain carries TRBV7-2 and TRBJ2-3; 9 nucleotides align to TRBD2. The J segment lost 4 bases and the V segment lost 0 bases, leaving 8 bases of the junction unmatched. This CDR3 spans 17 amino acids. Germline assignment: CDR1 SGHTA and CDR2 FQGNSA. The CDR3 bases are TGTGCCAGCAGCTTAGCGCTCGCGGGAGGGCCCTCAGATACGCAGTATTTT. This codes for CASSLALAGGPSDTQYF.

This clone was seen once. The genes are TRBV19 and TRBJ1-1; tentative D call: TRBD1 (5 bases). V dropped 7 bases and J dropped 6 bases, with 18 bases sitting between them. CDR3 length equals 14 residues. CDR1 LNHDA and CDR2 SQIVND come from the germline V gene (reference sequence). The CDR3 spells CASTPPGRRAEAFF. The DNA for the CDR3 is TGTGCCAGTACCCCCCCGGGACGGAGGGCTGAAGCTTTCTTT.

This sequence joins TRBV28 and TRBJ1-2; no definite D call. V was trimmed by 7 bases and J by 4 bases, leaving 16 bases between them. This CDR3 contains 14 residues. Germline CDR1 reads MDHEN; CDR2 reads SYDVKM. For the CDR3, the DNA is TGTGCCAGCAACGGAGGCAGTAACCCCTATGGCTACACCTTC. Translating it yields CASNGGSNPYGYTF.

The chain couples TRBV18 to TRBJ2-3; tentative D call: TRBD1 (5 bases). Trimming pared 3 bases from V and 2 bases from J, leaving 9 bases between. The CDR3 sequence is 14 residues long. The germline V gene encodes CDR1 KGHSH and CDR2 LQKENI. The CDR3 coding sequence is TGTGCCAGCTCACCCAATGGGGCCACAGATACGCAGTATTTT. It is translated as CASSPNGATDTQYF. The full variable domain, rest sourced from reference TRBV18 and TRBJ2-3, is NAGVMQNPRHLVRRRGQEARLRCSPMKGHSHVYWYRQLPEEGLKFMVYLQKENIIDESGMPKERFSAEFPKEGPSILRIQQVVRGDSAAYFCASSPNGATDTQYFGPGTRLTVL.